This T cell receptor (beta chain) was retrieved from a study of blood T cells in healthy people across ages. Study-wide points: PBMC samples, being unsorted, prevented any conclusive comparison of naive and antigen-experienced cells. Age brought a roughly linear fall in TCR beta diversity measured per million T cells.

Together with a sample-barcoded 5' primer, a J-beta primer mix was included in a second PCR lasting 7 to 11 cycles. MiXCR, applied by TCRdb to the 5' RACE reads, yields one record per CDR3 protein. The sample lists roughly 700,000 distinct CDR3 sequences, about a third seen once, with less than 20% in the top ten. Germline CDR1 GTSNPN, CDR2 SVGIG (reference sequence). This CDR3 is 13 amino acids long. The V and J ends lost 2 bases and 7 bases, in that order; junction bases with no gene match: 5. This clonotype was picked up many times. Its target is not known. The sequencing input was blood. This sequence was found in an elderly woman in good health. The J gene is TRBJ1-2, the V gene TRBV30; 9 bases map to TRBD1. The CDR3 DNA reads TGTGCCTGGAGTCTGGGACAGGGTCGTGGCTACACCTTC. The encoded protein is CAWSLGQGRGYTF.